This T cell receptor beta chain was sequenced for a study of Tregs in tolerant kidney transplant recipients. Mixed chimerism was transient after nonmyeloablative marrow transplants from related graft donors. General study points: The most relevant donor-specific Treg TCRbeta repertoire apparently came from expansion with activated donor B cells.

V lost 4 bases to trimming and J lost 3 bases, with 4 bases between them. Germline V gene sequence: CDR1 KGHSH, CDR2 LQKENI. The CDR3 loop spans 12 amino acids. In the case of this clone: Antigen unknown. From the germline J gene comes the end of the CDR3, since the read stops 3 residues before it.

Generated by immunoSEQ multiplex PCR, the TCRdb table keeps only in-frame clones and is missing some. Recorded for this sample: approximately 30,000 clones. The rearrangement uses TRBV18 and TRBJ2-1; no definite D call. The receptor was isolated from a human patient who received a combined kidney and bone marrow transplant. Some T cells may be the graft donor's. This sample comprised CD4+ T cells from blood (PBMCs), obtained 24 months after the transplant. The CDR3 bases that were read are TGTGCCAGCTCACTCAGCTACAATGAG. Translation: CASSLSYNE. The entire CDR3 protein is CASSLSYNEQFF.